Sequencing of this T cell receptor beta chain was carried out in a study of blood T cell repertoires in COVID-19 (dated by TCRdb to the early 2020s). Regarding the study in general: Collaborator samples came from the United States, Italy and Spain and covered acute and convalescent phases of COVID-19. The prospective study material was composed of cDNA or gDNA derived from T cells, B-cell-depleted T cells, or PBMCs. Subjects who had been exposed to COVID-19, were actively infected with it, or had recovered from it provided the deeply sampled blood TCRbeta repertoires that made up the dataset. The repertoires were made available in a free public database intended to serve as a resource for research on the immune response to SARS-CoV-2. Samples were obtained from the ongoing ImmuneRACE study (first 160 participants) and from 1,254 subjects provided by 6 global collaborators. Nearly every sample came with metadata listing a de-identified subject ID, COVID-19 status, age in years and sex. Where available, HLA class I and class II types were taken from metadata supplied by the sample provider and were not determined by assay-based typing.

TCRbeta CDR3 regions were amplified from genomic DNA by means of the immunoSEQ Assay, a bias-controlled multiplex PCR. The source study handled its data this way. The number of nucleated cells in each sample was estimated from the amplification of reference gene primers within the assay. To quantify the absolute abundance of each unique TCRbeta CDR3 rearrangement, sequence reads were collapsed and filtered. For each sample, productive Simpson clonality was calculated as the square root of Simpson's diversity index across productive rearrangements. The table was pulled from immuneACCESS by TCRdb, which kept in-frame rearrangements only. Such tables lose some clones; where checked, under half of the loss comes from unresolved V genes, and the rest has no known cause. V, J and clone size are taken as reported in that table, and D and trimming were inferred from the DNA itself. The sample has more than 200,000 clones on record, roughly 88% of them singletons. The ten largest clones capture approximately 2.2% of the sample.

What the work shows at the level of the full study, not this receptor alone: Clinical and demographic metadata were provided uncurated, with the amount varying by source and participant.

With regard to this clone: Its antigen remains unidentified. No qualities accompany the bases; no much larger clone lies one base away.

Samples from volunteer blood donors who had recovered from COVID-19 were contributed by a second Seattle source. The collaborating institutions used their own protocols to collect whole blood in K2EDTA tubes. For TCRbeta analysis, collaborators shipped samples in one of three forms: frozen whole blood, isolated PBMCs, or DNA extracted from either of those sample types. The CDR3 spans 16 residues, from the cysteine through the phenylalanine. Only the CDR3 region is kept as DNA, spanning 48 bases read in frame from base 1. Trimming takes 5 bases off V and 2 bases off J; junction bases not matched to a gene: 6. In the germline V gene, CDR1 corresponds to SGHNT and CDR2 to YENEEA.

In this chain, TRBV11-3 is recombined with TRBJ2-3; a stretch of 11 junction bases matches TRBD1. This clonotype originated in a woman aged 40 to 50 who had recovered from COVID-19. The sequencing sample was made of peripheral blood. CDR3 region: CASSKGTGGITDTQYF. The sequenced DNA: TGTGCCAGCAGCAAGGGGACAGGGGGTATCACAGATACGCAGTATTTT.